This TCR beta chain came from a study of cytomegalovirus exposure and HLA in healthy donors. Overall study findings and caveats: Rarity held for most TCR sequences, but there were some public TCRs that occurred in many donors. Cytomegalovirus status, reportedly, was diagnosed with high specificity and sensitivity by the classifier. Specific recognition of CMV antigens was confirmed in vitro for a few chains (all CMV-associated). The study recorded 160 or so TCR beta chains that were cytomegalovirus-associated.

Concerning this clone: Its antigen is still unknown.

TCRdb's copy holds only in-frame clones and misses some; the assay was immunoSEQ multiplex PCR. The sample shows a few hundred thousand clones, about nine tenths of them seen only once. The germline V gene has CDR1 SQVTM and CDR2 ANQGSEA. V was trimmed by 8 bases and J by 0 bases, leaving 14 bases between them. This CDR3 is 14 amino acids long. The V call is TRBV29-1, the J call TRBJ2-1, with D unclear. The TCR comes from a woman in her 30s in good health and CMV-seronegative. The sequencing sample was made of PBMCs. The CDR3 sequence: CSFFGYGSYNEQFF. CDR3 nucleotides: TGCAGCTTTTTCGGGTATGGCTCCTACAATGAGCAGTTCTTC.